This T cell receptor beta chain originates from a study of graft-versus-host responses after intestinal transplantation. Produced via immunoSEQ multiplex PCR; TCRdb's table is partial and in-frame only. The sample lists over 100,000 clones; over 85% were seen once. In regard to this clone: Its specificity is not known.

V shed 6 bases, J shed 1 base, and the junction held 4 bases outside the gene matches. This CDR3 comprises 15 residues. The germline gives CDR1 KGHSH, CDR2 LQKENI. Study-level findings and limits: The recipient marrow held GvH clones, and some of them showed up first in ileum or blood. After transplant, early declines in HvG clones were associated with peak levels of circulating GvH clones.

The receptor comes from a human donor who was the organ donor for an intestinal transplant. The V gene is TRBV18, the J gene TRBJ2-2, with TRBD1 matching 8 bases. The sample here was unstimulated CD4+ T cells sorted from spleen or lymph node cells, taken before transplant. CDR3 sequence: CASSRQGRNTGELFF. CDR3 DNA: TGTGCCAGCTCTCGACAGGGGCGGAACACCGGGGAGCTGTTTTTT.